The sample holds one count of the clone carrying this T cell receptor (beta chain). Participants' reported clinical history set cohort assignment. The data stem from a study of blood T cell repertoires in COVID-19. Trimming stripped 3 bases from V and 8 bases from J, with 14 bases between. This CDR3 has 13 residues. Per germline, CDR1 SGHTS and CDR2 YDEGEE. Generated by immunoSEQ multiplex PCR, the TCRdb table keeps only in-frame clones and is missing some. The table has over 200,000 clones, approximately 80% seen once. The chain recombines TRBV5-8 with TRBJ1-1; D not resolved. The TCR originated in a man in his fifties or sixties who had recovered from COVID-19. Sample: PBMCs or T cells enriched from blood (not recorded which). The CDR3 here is CASSSNQPREAFF. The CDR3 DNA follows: TGTGCCAGCAGCTCCAACCAGCCCAGGGAAGCTTTCTTT.